Included here is one T cell receptor beta chain sequence, with context. Its specificity is not known. The CDR3 extends over 11 amino acids. The V gene lost 7 bases and the J gene lost 10 bases, with 14 bases spanning the gap. CDR1 GTSNPN and CDR2 SVGIG come from the germline V gene (reference sequence). The repertoire was sequenced with immunoSEQ multiplex PCR; TCRdb's copy has only in-frame clones and lacks some. Seen here are more than 95,000 clones, around 90% observed once, and the top ten hold 20% to 25%. This sample is part of a study of T cell responses to AZD1222 COVID-19 vaccine. Study-level points and caveats: In a largely white British group with more females than males, clonal diversity was possibly underestimated. It was only after the peak T cell response that any repertoires were sampled.

The rearrangement links TRBV30 to TRBJ2-1, with D perhaps TRBD1 or TRBD2 (6 bases each). Sequencing was performed on peripheral blood, taken on day 0 of AZD1222 vaccination. The clonotype originates from an adult in good health. CDR3 loop: CAYRRGWEQFF. In DNA, the CDR3 is TGTGCCTACCGGAGGGGGTGGGAGCAGTTCTTC.